This TCR beta chain appears in the sequencing data of a study of cytomegalovirus exposure and HLA in healthy donors. Study-level findings and limits: Some segments of the V type, notably TRBV6-2 and TRBV6-3, were excluded as indistinguishable. Within an earlier analysis, most TCR beta V segments proved productive either about 90% or about 30% of the time. With further analysis later on, most CMV-associated TCR beta chains appeared HLA-restricted.

The CDR3 is 15 residues long. Germline assignment: CDR1 SGHRS and CDR2 YFSETQ. Germline trimming cut 1 base from V and 5 bases from J; bases unmatched to any gene: 7. As to this clone: Its specificity is unknown.

Vbeta (60) and Jbeta (13) primers were used in the PCR. This table comes from immunoSEQ multiplex PCR, and its TCRdb copy is limited to in-frame clones, with some not included. The sample lists approximately 81,000 clones, 74% occurring once. The rearrangement links TRBV5-1 to TRBJ2-7, with 9 positions matching TRBD1. The receptor's source is a man aged 40-55 years in good health and CMV-seropositive. Sample: PBMCs. The CDR3 nucleotides read TGCGCCAGCAGCTTGATGGGGGACAGGGACCACGAGCAGTACTTC. Amino acids: CASSLMGDRDHEQYF.